This TCR beta chain is from a study of shared clonotypes between healthy human individuals. The assay was immunoSEQ multiplex PCR, and TCRdb's table has in-frame clones only and misses some. The profile shows approximately 2.1 million clones, approximately 93% of them singletons. The germline gives CDR1 SGHAT, CDR2 FQNNGV. CDR3 length: 15 amino acids. Trimming pared 5 bases from V and 10 bases from J, leaving 24 bases between. The rearrangement joins TRBV11-2 to TRBJ2-7, with D unresolved. The source material was naive CD4+ T cells from PBMCs. Subset noted: CD45RA+ positively selected. This sequence was found in a man between 18 and 35 years old in good health. Some clones in this sample may be carry-over from other donors' samples. CDR3 region: CASSRQVQARRQQYF. In DNA, the CDR3 is TGTGCCAGCAGCCGGCAGGTTCAGGCACGACGGCAACAGTACTTC.